The 20 T cell receptor beta chains presented below share a single source sample, sequenced in a study of neurological immune-mediated disorders. TCRdb re-analysed the 5' RACE reads in MiXCR, keeping a single row per CDR3 protein. The sample lists about 29,000 distinct CDR3 sequences, roughly 12% occurring once. The sample consisted of PBMCs. Receptors were obtained from a man in his sixties in good health.

V gene TRBV7-7 combines with J gene TRBJ2-5; 8 positions match TRBD1. Losses at the gene ends were 5 bases for V and 4 bases for J; bases not matched to a gene: 3. This CDR3 is 13 amino acids long. Germline CDR1 is SSHAT and CDR2 is FNYEAQ (reference sequence). The CDR3 DNA reads TGTGCCAGCAGCAAACAGGGGGGAGAGACCCAGTACTTC. Encoded protein: CASSKQGGETQYF.

This clonotype was found many times. CDR3 DNA sequence: TGTGCCAGCAGACAGACAGTTAATTCACCCCTCCACTTT. As protein: CASRQTVNSPLHF. The chain combines TRBV12-3 or TRBV12-4 with TRBJ1-6; possible D gene TRBD1, 5 bases. Trimming pared 6 bases from V and 6 bases from J, leaving 9 bases between. The CDR3 consists of 13 residues.

This clonotype appeared many times. The J gene is TRBJ2-5, the V gene TRBV4-1, with D perhaps TRBD1 (6 bases). The CDR3 sequence is 17 residues long. V gave up 4 bases and J gave up 3 bases, with 21 bases separating them. From germline, CDR1 is MGHRA and CDR2 YSYEKL. The CDR3 sequence is CASSLGTMYWEEETQYF. The CDR3, as DNA: TGCGCCAGCAGCCTCGGGACAATGTATTGGGAAGAAGAGACCCAGTACTTC.

In its sample, this clonotype was seen many times. This chain links TRBV20-1 with TRBJ2-7, with 7 nucleotides matching TRBD1. CDR1 and CDR2 from the germline V gene are DFQATT and SNEGSKA (reference sequence). The CDR3 sequence is 12 residues long. Losses at the gene ends were 7 bases for V and 0 bases for J; bases not matched to a gene: 3. The CDR3 loop reads CSVTGDSYEQYF. The DNA of the CDR3 is TGCAGTGTTACAGGGGACTCCTACGAGCAGTACTTC.

This clonotype qualifies as medium-sized. The chain combines TRBV25-1 with TRBJ2-7; D may be TRBD1 (5 bases). Trimming pared 1 base from V and 5 bases from J, leaving 6 bases between. The CDR3 is 12 residues long. The germline gives CDR1 MGHDK, CDR2 SYGVNS. The CDR3 DNA is TGTGCCAGCAGTGAATTAGGGGACGAGCAGTACTTC. This encodes CASSELGDEQYF.

This clonotype was recorded at least ten times. The V gene is TRBV28, the J gene TRBJ2-3, with D unclear. The CDR3 runs 16 residues. From germline, CDR1 is MDHEN and CDR2 SYDVKM. V lost 7 bases and J 4 bases, leaving 21 bases between the germline ends. CDR3 coding DNA: TGTGCCAGCACCCCTCTGTCGGCATATCGGTCAGATACGCAGTATTTT. Residues: CASTPLSAYRSDTQYF.

This clonotype showed up many times. This chain's CDR3 is CASSLDRLSTEAFF. The CDR3 nucleotides read TGTGCCAGCAGCTTAGATCGGTTGTCCACTGAAGCTTTCTTT. The chain recombines TRBV11-2 with TRBJ1-1; unclear D gene. V lost 0 bases, J lost 4 bases, and 9 bases lay in between. In germline, CDR1 is SGHAT, CDR2 FQNNGV. This CDR3 has 14 amino acids.

This clonotype was seen at least ten times. V and J are TRBV7-2 and TRBJ1-4; TRBD1 aligns across 8 bases. Germline CDR1 SGHTA, CDR2 FQGNSA. Unmatched junction bases numbered 4, after V lost 4 bases and J lost 6 bases. The CDR3 consists of 14 residues. In DNA form, the CDR3 reads TGTGCCAGCAGCTACAGGGGGAGCGATGAAAAACTGTTTTTT. Protein product: CASSYRGSDEKLFF.

This clonotype qualifies as medium-sized. The J gene is TRBJ1-5, the V gene TRBV28; D call uncertain. The germline V gene encodes CDR1 MDHEN and CDR2 SYDVKM. Trimming removed 3 bases from V and 3 bases from J, with 9 bases in between. The CDR3 loop spans 14 amino acids. The CDR3 DNA is TGTGCCAGCAGTTTGTTGGAGGACAATCAGCCCCAGCATTTT. Protein: CASSLLEDNQPQHF.

The V call is TRBV27, the J call TRBJ1-1; the D is unclear. Trimming shortened V by 3 bases and J by 2 bases, and 7 bases separated the two germline ends. This CDR3 is built from 13 residues. Looked up from germline, CDR1 is MNHEY and CDR2 is SMNVEV (reference sequence). The CDR3 DNA reads TGTGCCAGCAGTTTGTTGGGAAACACTGAAGCTTTCTTT. Its protein product is CASSLLGNTEAFF.

Ten or more counts support this clonotype. The rearrangement links TRBV6-4 to TRBJ2-1, with 10 bases lining up with TRBD2. This CDR3 has 16 amino acids. Germline V gene lookup returns CDR1 MRHNA and CDR2 SNTAGT. V trimming: 4 bases; J trimming: 3 bases; junction bases outside the gene matches: 6. Here the CDR3 DNA reads TGTGCCAGCAGTGGGCTAGCGGGGGCCTACTACAATGAGCAGTTCTTC. Protein sequence: CASSGLAGAYYNEQFF.

There are many counts of this clonotype. The chain has TRBV12-3 or TRBV12-4 and TRBJ1-1; TRBD1 might be the D (5 bases). The V end lost 3 bases, the J end lost 1 base, and 15 bases lay between the germline ends. The CDR3 is 16 residues long. The CDR3 spells CASSFIAQGPNTEAFF. In DNA, the CDR3 is TGTGCCAGCAGTTTCATCGCCCAGGGCCCGAACACTGAAGCTTTCTTT.

This clonotype was seen repeatedly, ten times or more. V is TRBV7-9 and J is TRBJ2-7, with 7 positions matching TRBD1. After removal of 1 base from V and 12 bases from J, the junction contained 6 bases not matched to a gene. CDR3 length: 12 residues. Germline V CDR1 and CDR2: SEHNR, FQNEAQ (reference sequence). The CDR3 here is CASSLESGQLYF. CDR3 bases: TGTGCCAGCAGCTTAGAGTCGGGACAGCTGTACTTC.

In this sample, this clonotype turned up many times. The genes are TRBV5-6 and TRBJ2-5, with 9 positions matching TRBD2. CDR1 is SGHDT, CDR2 YYEEEE, per germline. The CDR3 extends over 16 amino acids. V dropped 2 bases and J dropped 3; count of bases not matched to a gene: 8. CDR3 in DNA: TGTGCCAGCAGCTTTCGGGGAAGACTAGCGGAAGAGACCCAGTACTTC. This gives the protein CASSFRGRLAEETQYF.

This clonotype was picked up many times. The chain uses TRBV14 and TRBJ1-1; possible D gene TRBD1, 5 bases. The germline V and J ends were trimmed by 0 bases and 5 bases, with 13 bases remaining between them. Germline lookup yields CDR1 SGHDN and CDR2 FVKESK. There are 15 residues in the CDR3. CDR3 bases: TGTGCCAGCAGCCAAGATACGGGACGGGCGACTGAAGCTTTCTTT. This encodes CASSQDTGRATEAFF.

This clonotype has at least ten counts. This rearrangement joins TRBV5-5 to TRBJ1-5, with D perhaps matching TRBD1 (5 bases). V was trimmed by 0 bases and J by 5 bases, leaving 12 bases between them. CDR3 length: 15 amino acids. The germline gives CDR1 SGHKS, CDR2 YYEKEE (reference sequence). CDR3 sequence: CASSLAPQGDQPQHF. In DNA form, the CDR3 reads TGTGCCAGCAGCTTGGCGCCGCAGGGTGATCAGCCCCAGCATTTT. Filled out from reference TRBV5-5 and TRBJ1-5, the complete variable domain reads DAGVTQSPTHLIKTRGQQVTLRCSPISGHKSVSWYQQVLGQGPQFIFQYYEKEERGRGNFPDRFSARQFPNYSSELNVNALLLGDSALYLCASSLAPQGDQPQHFGDGTRLSIL.

As concerns this clonotype: A read error may explain this, as a much larger clone is one base away. V is TRBV7-2 and J is TRBJ1-5, with a possible D match to TRBD1 (6 bases). The CDR3 sequence is 16 residues long. CDR1 SGHTA and CDR2 FQGNSA come from the germline V gene. This chain's CDR3 is CANSNGLGQRNQPQHF. The CDR3 nucleotides read TGTGCCAACAGCAACGGACTGGGACAACGAAATCAGCCCCAGCATTTT.

This clonotype was seen at least ten times. This chain joins TRBV2 and TRBJ2-3; possible D gene TRBD2, 5 bases. Trimming pared 2 bases from V and 0 bases from J, leaving 12 bases between. This CDR3 spans 16 amino acids. From germline, CDR1 is SNHLY and CDR2 FYNNEI. Here the CDR3 reads CASSESAGVSTDTQYF. The CDR3 coding sequence is TGTGCCAGCAGTGAAAGTGCCGGGGTTAGCACAGATACGCAGTATTTT.

At least ten counts were recorded for this clonotype. At one end, the junction sequence differs from germline, possibly due to a read error. V gene TRBV20-1 combines with J gene TRBJ2-3, with no clear D. In germline, CDR1 is DFQATT, CDR2 SNEGSKA (reference sequence). CDR3 size: 12 residues. The CDR3 sequence is CGARDRPNTQYF. CDR3 DNA: TGCGGTGCTAGAGACCGACCGAATACGCAGTATTTT.

This clonotype was recorded at least ten times. The chain links TRBV28 to TRBJ1-1; TRBD1 matches 8 bases. With V trimmed by 5 bases and J by 4 bases, 6 bases remained unmatched. Germline loops: CDR1 MDHEN, CDR2 SYDVKM. The CDR3 contains 14 residues. Written as DNA, the CDR3 is TGTGCCAGCAGTGAGGACAGGGTCCGCACTGAAGCTTTCTTT. It translates to CASSEDRVRTEAFF.